The 25 T cell receptor beta chains reported below all come from one sample, sequenced in a study of T-cell memory formation after mild COVID-19. TCRdb itself ran the 5' RACE reads through MiXCR, one entry per CDR3 protein. The sample holds roughly 100,000 distinct CDR3 sequences, about 18% seen once. The sequencing sample was made of PBMCs or a T cell subset sorted from them (not recorded which). These receptors were collected from an adult woman who had mild COVID-19 (a few samples of this study predate the infection). Cell type and time point are not known.

V and J are TRBV5-1 and TRBJ1-1; D might be TRBD1 (5 bases). The CDR3 runs to 16 residues. Germline V gene sequence: CDR1 SGHRS, CDR2 YFSETQ. The V gene lost 3 bases and the J gene lost 5 bases, with 20 bases spanning the gap. As DNA, the CDR3 is TGCGCCAGCAGCTCCCACGGGGGAGGGCAGGAGACTGAAGCTTTCTTT. Its protein is CASSSHGGGQETEAFF.

This clonotype occurred a few times. This chain links TRBV3-1 with TRBJ2-3; D gene unclear. The CDR3 has 13 residues. V dropped 4 bases and J dropped 2 bases, with 7 bases sitting between them. Germline CDR1 LGHDT, CDR2 YNNKEL (reference sequence). The CDR3 DNA is TGTGCCAGCAGCCTGCCAGCCACAGATACGCAGTATTTT. The encoded protein is CASSLPATDTQYF.

The sample holds a few counts of this clonotype. The chain links TRBV11-2 to TRBJ2-1; D call uncertain. The CDR3 totals 14 residues. V dropped 4 bases and J dropped 0 bases, with 7 bases sitting between them. Germline values: CDR1 SGHAT, CDR2 FQNNGV. In DNA form, the CDR3 reads TGTGCCAGCAGCTCAGAGAGCTCCTACAATGAGCAGTTCTTC. It yields the protein CASSSESSYNEQFF.

This clonotype showed up just a few times. CDR3 residues: CASSSTLGQGMVEQYF. CDR3 nucleotides: TGTGCCAGCAGTTCGACTTTAGGACAGGGGATGGTCGAGCAGTACTTC. The V call is TRBV6-2 or TRBV6-3, the J call TRBJ2-7; TRBD1 matches 9 bases. This CDR3 has 16 residues. V was clipped by 4 bases and J by 6 bases; unmatched bases: 13. Germline lookup yields CDR1 MNHEY and CDR2 SVGEGT.

This clonotype was seen a handful of times. The chain has TRBV4-2 and TRBJ1-1, with D possibly TRBD1 on 5 matching bases. Trimming left V 4 bases short and J 7 bases short, with 22 bases between. There are 16 residues in the CDR3. Germline lookup yields CDR1 LGHNA and CDR2 YNFKEQ. The CDR3 protein is CASSPNRQPGQGEAFF. The DNA of the CDR3 is TGTGCCAGCAGCCCTAACCGACAGCCTGGGCAGGGTGAAGCTTTCTTT.

This chain uses TRBV24-1 with TRBJ2-3; D unclear. CDR1 and CDR2 from the germline V gene are KGHDR and SFDVKD. V lost 2 bases to trimming and J lost 1 base, with 12 bases between them. There are 16 residues in the CDR3. Written as DNA, the CDR3 is TGTGCCACCAGTGATTCCTTACTTGCCGGCACAGATACGCAGTATTTT. Amino acid sequence: CATSDSLLAGTDTQYF.

This chain links TRBV7-8 with TRBJ1-2, with 7 bases fitting TRBD1. J lost 2 bases, V lost 5 bases, and 11 bases had no gene match. The CDR3 is 16 residues long. In germline, CDR1 is SGHVS, CDR2 FQNEAQ. The CDR3: CASSRGAGGPNYGYTF. CDR3 DNA sequence: TGTGCCAGCAGCCGTGGCGCAGGGGGTCCCAACTATGGCTACACCTTC.

This clonotype appeared a few times. The chain links TRBV7-9 to TRBJ2-7, with D possibly being TRBD1 (6 bases). The germline V gene encodes CDR1 SEHNR and CDR2 FQNEAQ (reference sequence). Trimming took 1 base from V and 6 from J, leaving 22 bases between them. This CDR3 comprises 17 residues. The CDR3 DNA sequence: TGTGCCAGCAGCTTAGTCGACGTCGGGGACACCTTTTCCGAGCAGTACTTC. Encoded protein: CASSLVDVGDTFSEQYF.

In DNA form, the CDR3 reads TGTGCCACCAGTGATTTTAGCGGGGGGACAGATACGCAGTATTTT. This translates into CATSDFSGGTDTQYF. This sequence joins TRBV24-1 and TRBJ2-3, with TRBD2 matching 10 bases. CDR3 length: 15 residues. Germline loops: CDR1 KGHDR, CDR2 SFDVKD. V lost 1 base, J lost 3 bases, and 0 bases stayed unmatched.

The chain recombines TRBV24-1 with TRBJ2-3; 10 positions match TRBD1. V gave up 4 bases and J gave up 3 bases; unmatched junction bases: 3. CDR3 size: 15 residues. Germline CDR1 reads KGHDR; CDR2 reads SFDVKD. DNA for the CDR3: TGTGCCACCAGTGACCGGACAGGGGGGACAGATACGCAGTATTTT. Translating it yields CATSDRTGGTDTQYF.

This chain links TRBV11-1 with TRBJ2-1, with 7 positions matching TRBD1. The ends lost 5 bases at V and 3 bases at J; junction bases unmatched: 4. The germline V gene encodes CDR1 SGHAT and CDR2 FQDESV (reference sequence). CDR3 length: 14 residues. Here the CDR3 reads CASSTGTDYNEQFF. Here the CDR3 DNA reads TGTGCCAGCAGCACCGGGACAGACTACAATGAGCAGTTCTTC.

The chain couples TRBV7-8 to TRBJ2-1, with D uncertain. The CDR3 covers 15 residues. Germline V lookup: CDR1 SGHVS, CDR2 FQNEAQ. V was cut by 5 bases and J by 4 bases, with 15 bases left in between. CDR3 sequence: CASSRRVAPYNEQFF. The CDR3 nucleotides read TGTGCCAGCAGCCGCCGGGTAGCCCCGTACAATGAGCAGTTCTTC.

In this sample, this clonotype turned up a few times. This chain links TRBV19 with TRBJ2-1, with a tentative D call TRBD2 (5 bases). CDR3 length equals 13 residues. Germline CDR1 and CDR2: LNHDA and SQIVND (reference sequence). Trimming shortened V by 5 bases and J by 0 bases, and 5 bases separated the two germline ends. The CDR3 DNA follows: TGTGCCAGTAGTGAGGGCTCCTACAATGAGCAGTTCTTC. Its translation: CASSEGSYNEQFF.

Of note for this clonotype: A read error may explain this, as a much larger clone is one base away. The V gene is TRBV5-5, the J gene TRBJ2-2; tentative D call: TRBD2 (5 bases). Germline assignment: CDR1 SGHKS and CDR2 YYEKEE (reference sequence). CDR3 length: 14 amino acids. The CDR3 loop reads CASSSAAGTGELIF. The CDR3 region has the DNA TGTGCCAGCAGCTCCGCTGCGGGTACCGGGGAGCTGATTTTT.

J is TRBJ1-1 and V is TRBV15; 7 nucleotides agree with TRBD1. The CDR3 totals 14 residues. V was clipped by 5 bases and J by 7 bases; unmatched bases: 10. Germline loops: CDR1 LNHNV, CDR2 YYDKDF (reference sequence). CDR3 DNA: TGTGCCACCAGCCGATCGAGACAGGGAATTGAAGCTTTCTTT. As protein: CATSRSRQGIEAFF.

This chain uses TRBV24-1 with TRBJ2-2, with D perhaps TRBD1 (7 bases). Per the germline V gene, CDR1 is KGHDR and CDR2 is SFDVKD. V lost 7 bases, J lost 1 base, and 27 bases lay in between. This CDR3 is built from 20 residues. The DNA of the CDR3 is TGTGCCACCAGCCGGGGTTCGGTGGAGGGGGCTGCTAAGAACACCGGGGAGCTGTTTTTT. Amino acid sequence: CATSRGSVEGAAKNTGELFF.

The J gene is TRBJ2-1, the V gene TRBV29-1, with D tentatively TRBD2 (6 bases). The CDR3 loop spans 12 amino acids. The V end was cut by 0 bases, the J end by 13 bases, with 13 bases between. Per the germline V gene, CDR1 is SQVTM and CDR2 is ANQGSEA. DNA for the CDR3: TGCAGCGTTGAAGAGGTAGCGGTCGGACAGTTCTTC. This codes for CSVEEVAVGQFF.

This rearrangement joins TRBV7-6 to TRBJ2-1; 11 bases are shared with TRBD2. Germline trimming cut 5 bases from V and 2 bases from J; bases unmatched to any gene: 5. This CDR3 contains 16 residues. Germline CDR1 is SGHVS and CDR2 is FNYEAQ. CDR3 residues: CASSPLAGGPYNEQFF. The CDR3 coding sequence is TGTGCCAGCAGCCCGTTAGCGGGAGGGCCCTACAATGAGCAGTTCTTC.

V is TRBV12-3 or TRBV12-4 and J is TRBJ2-7; the D gene is possibly TRBD1 (5 bases). CDR3 length: 14 amino acids. The V end was cut by 7 bases, the J end by 2 bases, with 15 bases between. CDR3 coding DNA: TGTGCCAGCACAGGCAGAAGGGGCGCCTACGAGCAGTACTTC. It translates to CASTGRRGAYEQYF.

This clonotype was counted a few times. The CDR3 sequence is CASATAGSTDTQYF. The CDR3 nucleotides read TGTGCCAGCGCCACAGCGGGAAGCACAGATACGCAGTATTTT. V and J are TRBV7-2 and TRBJ2-3; TRBD2 matches at 7 bases. This CDR3 has 14 residues. The germline gives CDR1 SGHTA, CDR2 FQGNSA. Trimming removed 8 bases from V and 0 bases from J; junction bases left unmatched: 5.

This clonotype has a count of ten or more. This chain joins TRBV27 and TRBJ2-7; D possibly matches TRBD1 or TRBD2 (5 bases each). The CDR3 has 13 residues. Germline CDR1 and CDR2: MNHEY and SMNVEV (reference sequence). The ends were cut back, 2 bases at V and 7 bases at J, with 12 bases in the middle. The CDR3 region has the DNA TGTGCCAGCAGTTTAGGTGGGGCGGGTGAGCAGTACTTC. Translating gives CASSLGGAGEQYF.

This clonotype was counted only a few times. The chain couples TRBV3-1 to TRBJ1-3, with D perhaps TRBD1 (5 bases). V was clipped by 1 base and J by 0 bases, with 13 bases between them. The V gene's germline CDR1 is LGHDT and CDR2 YNNKEL (reference sequence). This CDR3 spans 17 amino acids. The CDR3 region has the DNA TGTGCCAGCAGCCAAGTCATTGAGACAGTCTCTGGAAACACCATATATTTT. Its protein is CASSQVIETVSGNTIYF.

In its sample, this clonotype was seen a few times. This chain connects TRBV13 to TRBJ2-1, with TRBD1 matching 8 bases. CDR3 length equals 15 residues. CDR1 is PRHDT, CDR2 FYEKMQ, per germline (reference sequence). Losses at the gene ends were 5 bases for V and 7 bases for J; bases not matched to a gene: 10. The CDR3 DNA follows: TGTGCCAGCAGCACAGACAGGGGCCCTCGGAATGAGCAGTTCTTC. It specifies CASSTDRGPRNEQFF.

The chain has TRBV7-9 and TRBJ2-7; D is undetermined. There are 12 residues in the CDR3. V was clipped by 0 bases and J by 3 bases, with 3 bases between them. Per germline, CDR1 SEHNR and CDR2 FQNEAQ (reference sequence). The CDR3 reads CASSLAHYEQYF. The CDR3 DNA sequence: TGTGCCAGCAGCTTAGCCCACTACGAGCAGTACTTC.

A word on this clonotype: One end of the junction does not line up with germline, which may come from a read error. The chain combines TRBV5-5 with TRBJ2-1; the D is unclear. The germline V gene has CDR1 SGHKS and CDR2 YYEKEE (reference sequence). The CDR3 has 15 residues. The CDR3 nucleotides read TGTGCCAGCCGCTTCGTGAGTAGCTCCTACAATGAGCAGTTCTTC. The encoded protein is CASRFVSSSYNEQFF.